The 19 T cell receptor beta chains below all came from one sample that was sequenced in a study of blood T cell repertoires in COVID-19. Some clones are missing from TCRdb's copy, which holds only in-frame ones; the method was immunoSEQ multiplex PCR. The sample includes 100,000 or so clones, around nine tenths of them seen just once. Sequencing input: peripheral blood. These receptors originate from a man between 50 and 59 years old with active COVID-19.

Notes on this clone: This same CDR3 is encoded by further DNA sequences in the sample. This chain connects TRBV11-3 to TRBJ2-3; 7 bases match TRBD1. CDR1 is SGHNT, CDR2 YENEEA, per germline. The CDR3 extends over 13 amino acids. V dropped 5 bases and J dropped 3; count of bases not matched to a gene: 2. The CDR3: CASSHRGTDTQYF. CDR3 nucleotide sequence: TGTGCCAGCAGCCACAGGGGAACAGATACGCAGTATTTT.

This rearrangement joins TRBV11-2 to TRBJ1-4, with D unresolved. The length of the CDR3 is 15 residues. The ends were cut back, 5 bases at V and 2 bases at J, with 12 bases in the middle. Looked up from germline, CDR1 is SGHAT and CDR2 is FQNNGV. In nucleotides, the CDR3 is TGTGCCAGCAGCCTCTCAGGTTTGACTAATGAAAAACTGTTTTTT. Translating it yields CASSLSGLTNEKLFF.

The chain has TRBV7-9 and TRBJ2-2; 9 bases align to TRBD1. CDR1 and CDR2 from the germline V gene are SEHNR and FQNEAQ (reference sequence). This CDR3 comprises 15 residues. After removal of 5 bases from V and 5 bases from J, the junction contained 6 bases not matched to a gene. The CDR3 DNA follows: TGTGCCAGCAGCAGGGACAGGGCAAAAACCGGGGAGCTGTTTTTT. Translated, it gives CASSRDRAKTGELFF. The complete variable domain, with remaining parts taken from reference TRBV7-9 and TRBJ2-2, reads DTGVSQNPRHKITKRGQNVTFRCDPISEHNRLYWYRQTLGQGPEFLTYFQNEAQLEKSRLLSDRFSAERPKGSFSTLEIQRTEQGDSAMYLCASSRDRAKTGELFFGEGSRLTVL.

This chain joins TRBV5-4 and TRBJ1-2; a possible D gene is TRBD1 (5 bases). The CDR3 has 16 residues. V was clipped by 2 bases and J by 5 bases, with 19 bases between them. Germline V CDR1 and CDR2: SGHNT, YYREEE (reference sequence). CDR3 DNA sequence: TGTGCCAGCAGCTTAAGTCCGGGACTAGGAGTTTATGGCTACACCTTC. It is translated as CASSLSPGLGVYGYTF.

J is TRBJ1-1 and V is TRBV6-2 or TRBV6-3; TRBD1 agrees at 7 bases. J gave up 8 bases and V 6 bases, and 9 bases lay outside the gene matches. CDR1 and CDR2 from the germline V gene are MNHEY and SVGEGT. This CDR3 spans 13 amino acids. CDR3 DNA sequence: TGTGCCAGCAGCCCCGGACGGGACAGAGAAGCTTTCTTT. Translated: CASSPGRDREAFF.

This clone was seen a handful of times. V usage is TRBV6-6 and J usage is TRBJ1-1; D not resolved. Germline V gene data show CDR1 as MNHNY and CDR2 as SVGAGI (reference sequence). The V and J ends lost 3 bases and 1 base respectively, with 12 bases between them. The CDR3 totals 15 residues. CDR3 nucleotides: TGTGCCAGCAGTTATTACAGACGGGAGAACACTGAAGCTTTCTTT. This encodes CASSYYRRENTEAFF.

V usage is TRBV3-1 (or the pseudogene TRBV3-2) and J usage is TRBJ1-1; D uncertain. V lost 1 base and J 6 bases, leaving 12 bases between the germline ends. Germline lookup yields CDR1 LGHDT and CDR2 YNNKEL (reference sequence). This CDR3 region has 14 residues. The CDR3: CASSQGLGRAEAFF. CDR3 nucleotides: TGTGCCAGCAGCCAAGGTTTGGGGAGGGCTGAAGCTTTCTTT.

Only one count was recorded for this clone. This sequence joins TRBV9 and TRBJ2-5; 9 bases align to TRBD2. V lost 0 bases and J lost 5; bases outside the gene matches: 5. The CDR3 runs to 15 residues. Germline V gives CDR1 SGDLS, CDR2 YYNGEE. CDR3 protein: CASSVGTSAKETQYF. The CDR3 nucleotides read TGTGCCAGCAGCGTAGGGACTAGCGCGAAGGAGACCCAGTACTTC.

This chain joins TRBV27 and TRBJ1-4; tentatively, D is TRBD1 (6 bases). Trimming took 2 bases from V and 6 from J, leaving 10 bases between them. The CDR3 has 14 residues. Germline V gives CDR1 MNHEY, CDR2 SMNVEV (reference sequence). CDR3 sequence reads: CASSLQGRDEKLFF. The DNA of the CDR3 is TGTGCCAGCAGTTTACAGGGGCGCGATGAAAAACTGTTTTTT.

The rearrangement joins TRBV3-1 (or the pseudogene TRBV3-2) to TRBJ2-7; 10 nucleotides line up with TRBD1. Trimming took 4 bases from V and 3 from J; bases not matched to a gene: 3. CDR3 length: 14 residues. Germline CDR1 reads LGHDT; CDR2 reads YNNKEL (reference sequence). CDR3 DNA: TGTGCCAGCAGCCGGGGACAGGGGCACTACGAGCAGTACTTC. It codes for CASSRGQGHYEQYF.

The chain joins TRBV5-1 to TRBJ2-7; 9 bases map to TRBD2. The CDR3 totals 17 residues. The V gene end was trimmed by 4 bases and the J gene end by 2 bases; junction bases not matched to a gene: 13. Germline-derived CDR1 and CDR2 are SGHRS and YFSETQ. CDR3 sequence: CASSPFSGGTKAYEQYF. The CDR3 DNA reads TGCGCCAGCAGCCCCTTCAGCGGGGGGACCAAAGCCTACGAGCAGTACTTC.

The chain combines TRBV25-1 with TRBJ2-1, with TRBD2 as a possible D gene (6 bases). This CDR3 region has 15 residues. CDR1 is MGHDK and CDR2 is SYGVNS in the germline V gene. V shed 7 bases and J shed 2 bases, with 15 bases lying between them. CDR3 amino acids: CASIPGGLPYNEQFF. CDR3 sequence (DNA): TGTGCCAGCATACCCGGTGGACTACCCTACAATGAGCAGTTCTTC. The full variable domain, rest sourced from reference TRBV25-1 and TRBJ2-1, is EADIYQTPRYLVIGTGKKITLECSQTMGHDKMYWYQQDPGMELHLIHYSYGVNSTEKGDLSSESTVSRIRTEHFPLTLESARPSHTSQYLCASIPGGLPYNEQFFGPGTRLTVL.

This rearrangement joins TRBV7-9 to TRBJ2-2, with a weak D call TRBD1 (5 bases). The CDR3 runs 16 residues. Germline V gene lookup returns CDR1 SEHNR and CDR2 FQNEAQ (reference sequence). V was clipped by 4 bases and J by 6 bases, with 18 bases between them. CDR3 residues: CASSWGPQAGAGELFF. The CDR3 DNA sequence: TGTGCCAGCAGCTGGGGCCCACAAGCCGGTGCCGGGGAGCTGTTTTTT.

This clone was counted once. V usage is TRBV2 and J usage is TRBJ2-2; 9 positions match TRBD1. The CDR3 is 17 amino acids. Per the germline V gene, CDR1 is SNHLY and CDR2 is FYNNEI. V shed 2 bases and J 4 bases; nucleotides not matched to a gene: 8. The CDR3 spells CASSELMLDRGTGELFF. CDR3 bases: TGTGCCAGCAGTGAACTCATGCTGGACAGGGGCACCGGGGAGCTGTTTTTT.

This clone occurred many times. The chain's CDR3 is CASSQGAGQGYGELFF. Here the CDR3 DNA reads TGCGCCAGCAGCCAAGGTGCGGGACAGGGATACGGGGAGCTGTTTTTT. The chain joins TRBV4-1 to TRBJ2-2, with 9 bases identical to TRBD1. The CDR3 runs 16 residues. Germline V gene lookup returns CDR1 MGHRA and CDR2 YSYEKL. V lost 1 base, J lost 7 bases, and 7 bases stayed unmatched.

The rearrangement uses TRBV3-1 (or the pseudogene TRBV3-2) and TRBJ1-3, with no clear D. Germline CDR1 is LGHDT and CDR2 is YNNKEL (reference sequence). The CDR3 consists of 15 residues. Deletions cut 4 bases from V and 0 bases from J, with 10 bases between. The CDR3 spells CASSRSLFSGNTIYF. Written as DNA, the CDR3 is TGTGCCAGCAGCCGTAGTCTCTTCTCTGGAAACACCATATATTTT.

The chain recombines TRBV5-1 with TRBJ1-3; TRBD1 agrees at 9 bases. This CDR3 has 15 amino acids. Germline loops: CDR1 SGHRS, CDR2 YFSETQ. Trimming cost V 4 bases and J 1 base; bases outside gene matches: 3. DNA of the CDR3: TGCGCCAGCAGCCCGACAGGGGGGTCTGGAAACACCATATATTTT. The encoded protein is CASSPTGGSGNTIYF.

This clone has only one observation. This sequence joins TRBV12-3 or TRBV12-4 and TRBJ1-1, with a possible D match to TRBD1 (5 bases). The CDR3 extends over 13 amino acids. V lost 3 bases and J 5 bases, leaving 10 bases between the germline ends. CDR3 DNA sequence: TGTGCCAGCAGTTTTTACGGGGGAACTGAAGCTTTCTTT. Translation gives CASSFYGGTEAFF.

The J gene is TRBJ2-2, the V gene TRBV5-4; 8 nucleotides line up with TRBD2. The germline CDR1 and CDR2 sequences are SGHNT and YYREEE (reference sequence). The CDR3 is 15 amino acids. V lost 1 base and J lost 3; bases outside the gene matches: 2. Written as DNA, the CDR3 is TGTGCCAGCAGCTTGCCCGGGGGGGACACCGGGGAGCTGTTTTTT. It specifies CASSLPGGDTGELFF.